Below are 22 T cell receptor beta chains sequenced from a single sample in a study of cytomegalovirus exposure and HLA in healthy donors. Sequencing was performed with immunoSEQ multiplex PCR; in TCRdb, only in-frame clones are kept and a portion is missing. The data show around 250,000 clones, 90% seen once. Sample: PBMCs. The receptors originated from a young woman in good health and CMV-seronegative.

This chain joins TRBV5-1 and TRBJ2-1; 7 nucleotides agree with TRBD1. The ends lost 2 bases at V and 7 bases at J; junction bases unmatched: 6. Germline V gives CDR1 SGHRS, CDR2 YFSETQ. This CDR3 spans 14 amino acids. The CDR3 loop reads CASSLSGTDNEQFF. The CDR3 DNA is TGCGCCAGCAGCTTATCCGGGACAGATAATGAGCAGTTCTTC.

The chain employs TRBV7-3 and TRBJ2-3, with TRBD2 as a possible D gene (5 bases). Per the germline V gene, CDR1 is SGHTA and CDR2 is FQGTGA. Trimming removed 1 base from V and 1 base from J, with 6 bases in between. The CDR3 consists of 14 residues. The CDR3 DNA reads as TGTGCCAGCAGCTTAATCGGGGGCACAGATACGCAGTATTTT. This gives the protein CASSLIGGTDTQYF.

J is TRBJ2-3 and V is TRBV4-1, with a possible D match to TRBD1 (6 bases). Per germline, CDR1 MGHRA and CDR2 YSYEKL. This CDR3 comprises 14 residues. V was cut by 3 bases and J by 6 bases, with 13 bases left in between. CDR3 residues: CASSQQGLRDTQYF. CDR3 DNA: TGCGCCAGCAGCCAGCAGGGGTTAAGGGATACGCAGTATTTT.

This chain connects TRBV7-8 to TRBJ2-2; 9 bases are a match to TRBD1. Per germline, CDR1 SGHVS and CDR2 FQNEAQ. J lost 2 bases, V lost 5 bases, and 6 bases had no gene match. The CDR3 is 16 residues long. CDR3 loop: CASSARDRVNTGELFF. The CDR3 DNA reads TGTGCCAGCAGCGCCCGGGACAGGGTAAACACCGGGGAGCTGTTTTTT.

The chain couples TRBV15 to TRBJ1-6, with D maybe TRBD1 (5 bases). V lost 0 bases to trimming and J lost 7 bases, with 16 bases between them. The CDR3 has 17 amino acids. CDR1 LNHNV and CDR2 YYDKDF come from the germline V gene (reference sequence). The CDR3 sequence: CATSRDFAAGRNSPLHF. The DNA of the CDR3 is TGTGCCACCAGCAGAGATTTTGCCGCAGGGAGGAATTCACCCCTCCACTTT. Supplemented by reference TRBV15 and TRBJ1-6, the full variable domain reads DAMVIQNPRYQVTQFGKPVTLSCSQTLNHNVMYWYQQKSSQAPKLLFHYYDKDFNNEADTPDNFQSRRPNTSFCFLDIRSPGLGDTAMYLCATSRDFAAGRNSPLHFGNGTRLTVT.

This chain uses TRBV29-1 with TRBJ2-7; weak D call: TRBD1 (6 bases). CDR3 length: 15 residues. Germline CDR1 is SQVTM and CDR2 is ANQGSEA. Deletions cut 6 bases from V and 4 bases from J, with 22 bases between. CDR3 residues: CSVSSPSRGLYEQYF. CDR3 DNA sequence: TGCAGCGTCTCCTCGCCCTCCAGGGGCCTGTACGAGCAGTACTTC.

DNA of the CDR3: TGCGCCAGCAGCCTACAAGGGGAAGAGACCCAGTACTTC. Translation gives CASSLQGEETQYF. V usage is TRBV5-1 and J usage is TRBJ2-5; a possible D gene is TRBD1 (5 bases). Germline CDR1 SGHRS, CDR2 YFSETQ. Trimming cost V 4 bases and J 3 bases, with 10 bases left between them. The CDR3 extends over 13 amino acids.

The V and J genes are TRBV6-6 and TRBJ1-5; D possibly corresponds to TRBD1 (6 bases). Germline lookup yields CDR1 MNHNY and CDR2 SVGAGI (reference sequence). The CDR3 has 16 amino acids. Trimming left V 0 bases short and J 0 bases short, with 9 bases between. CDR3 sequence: CASSYSLTGSNQPQHF. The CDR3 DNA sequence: TGTGCCAGCAGTTACTCCTTGACAGGTAGCAATCAGCCCCAGCATTTT.

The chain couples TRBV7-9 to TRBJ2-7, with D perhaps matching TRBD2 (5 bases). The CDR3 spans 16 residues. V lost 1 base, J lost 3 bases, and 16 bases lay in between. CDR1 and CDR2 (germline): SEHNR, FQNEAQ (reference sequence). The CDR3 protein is CASSLEESGFFYEQYF. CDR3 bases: TGTGCCAGCAGCTTAGAAGAGTCGGGGTTTTTCTACGAGCAGTACTTC. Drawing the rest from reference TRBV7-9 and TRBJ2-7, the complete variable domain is DTGVSQNPRHKITKRGQNVTFRCDPISEHNRLYWYRQTLGQGPEFLTYFQNEAQLEKSRLLSDRFSAERPKGSFSTLEIQRTEQGDSAMYLCASSLEESGFFYEQYFGPGTRLTVT.

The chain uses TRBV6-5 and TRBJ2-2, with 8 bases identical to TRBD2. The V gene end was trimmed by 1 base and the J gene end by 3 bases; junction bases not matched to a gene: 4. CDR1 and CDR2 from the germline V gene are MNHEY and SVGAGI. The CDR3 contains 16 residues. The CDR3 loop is CASSYFFSGDTGELFF. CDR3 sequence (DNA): TGTGCCAGCAGTTACTTTTTTAGCGGGGACACCGGGGAGCTGTTTTTT.

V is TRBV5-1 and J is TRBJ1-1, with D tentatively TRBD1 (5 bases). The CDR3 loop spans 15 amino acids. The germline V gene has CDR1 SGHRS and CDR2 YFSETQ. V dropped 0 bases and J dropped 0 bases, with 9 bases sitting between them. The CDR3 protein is CASSLEWTLNTEAFF. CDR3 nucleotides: TGCGCCAGCAGCTTGGAATGGACACTGAACACTGAAGCTTTCTTT.

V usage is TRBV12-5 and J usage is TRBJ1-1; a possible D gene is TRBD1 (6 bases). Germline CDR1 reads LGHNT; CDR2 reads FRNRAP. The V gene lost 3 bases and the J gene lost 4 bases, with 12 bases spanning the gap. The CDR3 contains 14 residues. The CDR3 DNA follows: TGTGCTAGTGGTTTTGGAGACAGGTCCACTGAAGCTTTCTTT. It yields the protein CASGFGDRSTEAFF. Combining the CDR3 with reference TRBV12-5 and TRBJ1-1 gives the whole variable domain DARVTQTPRHKVTEMGQEVTMRCQPILGHNTVFWYRQTMMQGLELLAYFRNRAPLDDSGMPKDRFSAEMPDATLATLKIQPSEPRDSAVYFCASGFGDRSTEAFFGQGTRLTVV.

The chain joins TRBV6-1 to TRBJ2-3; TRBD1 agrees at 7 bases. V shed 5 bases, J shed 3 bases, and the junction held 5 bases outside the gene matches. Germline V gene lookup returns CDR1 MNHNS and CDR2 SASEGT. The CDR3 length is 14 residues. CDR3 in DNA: TGTGCCAGCAGTACAGGGGTCGGAACAGATACGCAGTATTTT. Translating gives CASSTGVGTDTQYF.

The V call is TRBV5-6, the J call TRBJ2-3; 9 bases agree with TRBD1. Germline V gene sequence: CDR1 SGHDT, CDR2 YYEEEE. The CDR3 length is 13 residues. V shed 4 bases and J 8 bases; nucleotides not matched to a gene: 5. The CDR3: CASSATGGGTQYF. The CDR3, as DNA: TGTGCCAGCAGCGCGACAGGGGGAGGTACGCAGTATTTT.

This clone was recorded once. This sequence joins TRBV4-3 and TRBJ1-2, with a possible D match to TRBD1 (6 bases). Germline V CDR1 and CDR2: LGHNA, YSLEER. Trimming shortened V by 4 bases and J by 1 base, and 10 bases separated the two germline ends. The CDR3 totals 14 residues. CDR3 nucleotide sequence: TGCGCCAGCAGCCTTACAGGGATTAACTATGGCTACACCTTC. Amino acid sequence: CASSLTGINYGYTF.

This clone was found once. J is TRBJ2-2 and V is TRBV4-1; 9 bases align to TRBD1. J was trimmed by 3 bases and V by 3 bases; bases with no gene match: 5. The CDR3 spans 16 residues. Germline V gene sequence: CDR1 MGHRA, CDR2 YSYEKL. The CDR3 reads CASSQPRQGDTGELFF. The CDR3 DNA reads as TGCGCCAGCAGCCAGCCTAGACAGGGGGACACCGGGGAGCTGTTTTTT.

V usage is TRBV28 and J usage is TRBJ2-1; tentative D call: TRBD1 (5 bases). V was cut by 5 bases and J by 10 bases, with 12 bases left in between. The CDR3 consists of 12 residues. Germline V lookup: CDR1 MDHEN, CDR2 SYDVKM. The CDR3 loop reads CASSPLGREQFF. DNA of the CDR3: TGTGCCAGCAGTCCCCTGGGGCGCGAGCAGTTCTTC.

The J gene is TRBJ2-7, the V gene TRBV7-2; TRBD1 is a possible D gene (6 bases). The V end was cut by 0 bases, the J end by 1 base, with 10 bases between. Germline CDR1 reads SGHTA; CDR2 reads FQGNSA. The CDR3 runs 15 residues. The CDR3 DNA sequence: TGTGCCAGCAGCTTAGCTCGGGACACTTCCTACGAGCAGTACTTC. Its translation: CASSLARDTSYEQYF.

The CDR3 DNA sequence: TGTGCCAGCAGACGGGACACAGAGACCCAGTACTTC. Its protein is CASRRDTETQYF. The chain has TRBV5-4 and TRBJ2-5; TRBD1 might be the D (6 bases). This CDR3 comprises 12 residues. V was shortened by 5 bases and J by 4 bases, with 9 bases between the two germline ends. From germline, CDR1 is SGHNT and CDR2 YYREEE (reference sequence).

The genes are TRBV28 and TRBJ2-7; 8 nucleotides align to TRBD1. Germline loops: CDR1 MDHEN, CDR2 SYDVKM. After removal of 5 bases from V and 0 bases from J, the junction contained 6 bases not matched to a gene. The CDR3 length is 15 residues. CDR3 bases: TGTGCCAGCAGTAAAGGACAGGGACTCTCCTACGAGCAGTACGTC. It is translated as CASSKGQGLSYEQYV.

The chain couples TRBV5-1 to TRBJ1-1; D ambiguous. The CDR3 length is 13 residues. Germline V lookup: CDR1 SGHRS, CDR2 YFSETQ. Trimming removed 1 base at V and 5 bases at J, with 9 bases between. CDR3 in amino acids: CASSLWAGTEAFF. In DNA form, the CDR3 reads TGCGCCAGCAGCTTGTGGGCGGGGACTGAAGCTTTCTTT.

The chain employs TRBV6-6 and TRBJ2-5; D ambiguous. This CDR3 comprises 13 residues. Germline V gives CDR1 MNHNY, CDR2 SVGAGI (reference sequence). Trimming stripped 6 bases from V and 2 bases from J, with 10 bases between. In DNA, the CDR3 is TGTGCCAGCAGCCCGACACCTCAAGAGACCCAGTACTTC. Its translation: CASSPTPQETQYF.